The 30 T cell receptor beta chains below all came from one sample that was sequenced in a study of T cell responses to AZD1222 COVID-19 vaccine. The table came from immunoSEQ multiplex PCR; TCRdb's copy has only in-frame clones and leaves some out. The repertoire holds some 180,000 clones, with 85% to 95% as singletons. This specimen consisted of peripheral blood, obtained 28 days after the second dose of the MenACWY control vaccine. All receptors derive from an adult who received the MenACWY meningococcal vaccine as a control.

The chain has TRBV28 and TRBJ2-5; 7 nucleotides match TRBD2. The CDR3 runs to 14 residues. The J segment lost 1 base and the V segment lost 7 bases, leaving 6 bases of the junction unmatched. The germline V gene encodes CDR1 MDHEN and CDR2 SYDVKM. The CDR3 reads CASTTGGVQETQYF. The CDR3 nucleotides are TGTGCCAGCACCACTGGGGGGGTCCAAGAGACCCAGTACTTC.

The chain couples TRBV4-2 to TRBJ1-1; perhaps TRBD1 as D (5 bases). The V end was cut by 6 bases, the J end by 10 bases, with 12 bases between. CDR3 length: 11 amino acids. In germline, CDR1 is LGHNA, CDR2 YNFKEQ. DNA for the CDR3: TGTGCCAGCAGTCGAGGGCAGGGAGCTTTCTTT. This translates into CASSRGQGAFF.

The rearrangement links TRBV3-1 (or the pseudogene TRBV3-2) to TRBJ2-5, with D maybe TRBD2 (6 bases). Germline-derived CDR1 and CDR2 are LGHDT and YNNKEL (reference sequence). Trimming shortened V by 0 bases and J by 11 bases, and 16 bases separated the two germline ends. The CDR3 runs to 14 residues. The CDR3 spells CASSQDRPSGEQYF. The CDR3 nucleotides are TGTGCCAGCAGCCAAGATCGGCCCTCGGGAGAGCAGTACTTC.

This clone was found a few times. This rearrangement joins TRBV5-4 to TRBJ2-2; 10 bases align to TRBD1. CDR1 SGHNT and CDR2 YYREEE come from the germline V gene (reference sequence). This CDR3 region has 16 residues. The V and J ends lost 5 bases and 4 bases, in that order; junction bases with no gene match: 8. The CDR3 DNA is TGTGCCAGCAGGAACCCGGGACAGGGGTCCACCGGGGAGCTGTTTTTT. Encoded protein: CASRNPGQGSTGELFF.

V is TRBV3-1 (or the pseudogene TRBV3-2) and J is TRBJ1-5; 10 nucleotides match TRBD1. Germline CDR1 reads LGHDT; CDR2 reads YNNKEL (reference sequence). This CDR3 spans 14 amino acids. The J segment lost 5 bases and the V segment lost 4 bases, leaving 2 bases of the junction unmatched. DNA of the CDR3: TGTGCCAGCAGCCGACAGGGGGCCGATCAGCCCCAGCATTTT. Protein: CASSRQGADQPQHF.

The sample holds a few counts of this clone. The CDR3 loop is CASSRWDFPYEQYF. CDR3 in DNA: TGTGCCAGCAGCCGATGGGACTTCCCCTACGAGCAGTACTTC. J is TRBJ2-7 and V is TRBV5-6; D might be TRBD2 (6 bases). Germline CDR1 SGHDT, CDR2 YYEEEE. Trimming stripped 4 bases from V and 2 bases from J, with 13 bases between. There are 14 residues in the CDR3. The full variable domain, rest sourced from reference TRBV5-6 and TRBJ2-7, is DAGVTQSPTHLIKTRGQQVTLRCSPKSGHDTVSWYQQALGQGPQFIFQYYEEEERQRGNFPDRFSGHQFPNYSSELNVNALLLGDSALYLCASSRWDFPYEQYFGPGTRLTVT.

This rearrangement joins TRBV6-5 to TRBJ1-1, with TRBD1 as a possible D gene (6 bases). Germline V gene data show CDR1 as MNHEY and CDR2 as SVGAGI. The CDR3 is 13 amino acids. V lost 6 bases and J 2 bases, leaving 10 bases between the germline ends. CDR3 DNA: TGTGCCAGCAGCGCACAGGGAAACACTGAAGCTTTCTTT. Protein sequence: CASSAQGNTEAFF.

This clone came up once. This sequence joins TRBV6-5 and TRBJ1-2; 9 bases line up with TRBD1. The junction had 7 bases not matched to a gene; V was cut back by 4 bases and J by 4 bases. Germline V gene data show CDR1 as MNHEY and CDR2 as SVGAGI. The CDR3 contains 15 residues. The CDR3 reads CASSSTGGGSYGYTF. DNA for the CDR3: TGTGCCAGCAGTTCGACAGGGGGAGGAAGCTATGGCTACACCTTC.

In nucleotides, the CDR3 is TGTGCCAGCAGTCGACAGGGGGCAGAAGGGGGCTACACCTTC. Its protein is CASSRQGAEGGYTF. The genes are TRBV28 and TRBJ1-2, with TRBD1 matching 10 bases. From germline, CDR1 is MDHEN and CDR2 SYDVKM. V shed 5 bases and J 8 bases; nucleotides not matched to a gene: 8. The CDR3 has 14 amino acids.

The CDR3 spells CASSPRTSGGGEQYF. CDR3 DNA: TGTGCCAGTAGTCCCCGGACTAGCGGGGGGGGCGAGCAGTACTTC. The chain is built from TRBV19 and TRBJ2-7, with TRBD2 identical over 15 bases. The CDR3 is 15 amino acids. Germline V gives CDR1 LNHDA, CDR2 SQIVND (reference sequence). V dropped 5 bases and J dropped 6; count of bases not matched to a gene: 5.

The gene calls are TRBV28 and TRBJ1-5; D is unclear. The CDR3 is 13 amino acids. V gave up 4 bases and J gave up 0 bases, with 4 bases separating them. CDR1 and CDR2 from the germline V gene are MDHEN and SYDVKM. The CDR3 loop is CASSSDSNQPQHF. The DNA for the CDR3 is TGTGCCAGCAGTTCGGATAGCAATCAGCCCCAGCATTTT.

The chain has TRBV12-3 or TRBV12-4 and TRBJ1-6; tentative D call: TRBD1 (5 bases). The CDR3 has 13 amino acids. V was trimmed by 4 bases and J by 7 bases, leaving 8 bases between them. Here the CDR3 reads CASSSGINSPLHF. The CDR3 nucleotides read TGTGCCAGCAGTTCAGGGATCAATTCACCCCTCCACTTT.

V is TRBV27 and J is TRBJ2-3; 14 bases line up with TRBD2. This CDR3 has 18 amino acids. Germline V CDR1 and CDR2: MNHEY, SMNVEV (reference sequence). Trimming took 5 bases from V and 1 from J; bases not matched to a gene: 8. The CDR3 loop reads CASSPGLAGDLGTDTQYF. The CDR3 bases are TGTGCCAGCAGTCCGGGACTAGCGGGGGATCTCGGCACAGATACGCAGTATTTT.

This clone was found once. This rearrangement joins TRBV19 to TRBJ2-2, with D tentatively TRBD1 (6 bases). The CDR3 has 15 amino acids. V was trimmed by 10 bases and J by 0 bases, leaving 15 bases between them. Germline V gene lookup returns CDR1 LNHDA and CDR2 SQIVND (reference sequence). The DNA of the CDR3 is TGTGCCACTACGACCGGGACATCGAACACCGGGGAGCTGTTTTTT. Translated, it gives CATTTGTSNTGELFF.

This sequence joins TRBV9 and TRBJ2-1; D not certain. Germline assignment: CDR1 SGDLS and CDR2 YYNGEE. V was clipped by 1 base and J by 6 bases, with 14 bases between them. The length of the CDR3 is 15 residues. The CDR3 DNA follows: TGTGCCAGCAGCGTATCGGAAGGCTACCTCAATGAGCAGTTCTTC. Its protein product is CASSVSEGYLNEQFF.

The V gene is TRBV15, the J gene TRBJ1-2; D not certain. The length of the CDR3 is 15 residues. The germline V gene encodes CDR1 LNHNV and CDR2 YYDKDF (reference sequence). Deletions cut 0 bases from V and 3 bases from J, with 11 bases between. DNA for the CDR3: TGTGCCACCAGCAGAGATCGTCGGACGGACTATGGCTACACCTTC. This sequence encodes CATSRDRRTDYGYTF.

The V gene is TRBV3-1 (or the pseudogene TRBV3-2), the J gene TRBJ1-2; D not resolved. V lost 1 base to trimming and J lost 2 bases, with 8 bases between them. The CDR3 runs 14 residues. Germline V gene data show CDR1 as LGHDT and CDR2 as YNNKEL (reference sequence). CDR3 protein: CASSQGDGNYGYTF. The CDR3 DNA sequence: TGTGCCAGCAGCCAAGGTGATGGGAACTATGGCTACACCTTC.

This chain joins TRBV7-2 and TRBJ1-5; D is unclear. CDR1 SGHTA and CDR2 FQGNSA come from the germline V gene. The length of the CDR3 is 14 residues. The V and J ends lost 1 base and 0 bases respectively, with 4 bases between them. The CDR3 coding sequence is TGTGCCAGCAGCTTAGGCAATAGCAATCAGCCCCAGCATTTT. Its protein product is CASSLGNSNQPQHF.

V gene TRBV5-1 combines with J gene TRBJ1-3, with unresolved D. The germline CDR1 and CDR2 sequences are SGHRS and YFSETQ. V was trimmed by 5 bases and J by 1 base, leaving 13 bases between them. The CDR3 has 15 amino acids. The DNA of the CDR3 is TGCGCCAGCAGGCCTCCGGGATTTTCTGGAAACACCATATATTTT. Translating it yields CASRPPGFSGNTIYF. Supplemented by reference TRBV5-1 and TRBJ1-3, the full variable domain reads KAGVTQTPRYLIKTRGQQVTLSCSPISGHRSVSWYQQTPGQGLQFLFEYFSETQRNKGNFPGRFSGRQFSNSRSEMNVSTLELGDSALYLCASRPPGFSGNTIYFGEGSWLTVV.

This clone was picked up a small number of times. DNA for the CDR3: TGTGCCAGCAGCTATTACAGGGATGCTGGCTACACCTTC. Translated: CASSYYRDAGYTF. The rearrangement links TRBV7-2 to TRBJ1-2; tentative D call: TRBD1 (6 bases). Per germline, CDR1 SGHTA and CDR2 FQGNSA. The CDR3 length is 13 residues. V lost 4 bases and J 7 bases, leaving 13 bases between the germline ends.

The chain carries TRBV10-3 and TRBJ1-5; D might be TRBD1 (5 bases). There are 13 residues in the CDR3. The germline V gene encodes CDR1 ENHRY and CDR2 SYGVKD. The ends were cut back, 6 bases at V and 10 bases at J, with 16 bases in the middle. The CDR3 DNA reads TGTGCCATCAGATCGGTGGGTGGGGGTCCCCAGCATTTT. This codes for CAIRSVGGGPQHF.

The J gene is TRBJ2-3, the V gene TRBV7-2; no clear D gene. CDR1 is SGHTA and CDR2 is FQGNSA in the germline V gene. The germline V and J ends were trimmed by 5 bases and 5 bases, with 11 bases remaining between them. The CDR3 has 13 amino acids. The CDR3 here is CASSTFIVDTQYF. The CDR3 DNA reads TGTGCCAGCAGCACCTTTATAGTAGATACGCAGTATTTT.

The chain combines TRBV28 with TRBJ1-6, with D unresolved. The V gene lost 6 bases and the J gene lost 0 bases, with 18 bases spanning the gap. Looked up from germline, CDR1 is MDHEN and CDR2 is SYDVKM. The CDR3 spans 18 residues. The CDR3 region has the DNA TGTGCCAGCAGCCGAGGACCGGCGCAGAGCTCCTATAATTCACCCCTCCACTTT. Translation: CASSRGPAQSSYNSPLHF.

This rearrangement joins TRBV30 to TRBJ1-5; 7 nucleotides agree with TRBD1. V dropped 3 bases and J dropped 3; count of bases not matched to a gene: 8. Per germline, CDR1 GTSNPN and CDR2 SVGIG (reference sequence). This CDR3 has 15 amino acids. The CDR3 DNA is TGTGCCTGGAGAGAGAACAGGGGAAACAATCAGCCCCAGCATTTT. This codes for CAWRENRGNNQPQHF.

CDR3 sequence reads: CASSQGDRAQGAFF. The CDR3 nucleotides are TGCGCCAGCAGCCAAGGCGACCGGGCCCAGGGTGCTTTCTTT. The chain has TRBV4-1 and TRBJ1-1; weak D call: TRBD1 (5 bases). The CDR3 has 14 amino acids. V was shortened by 1 base and J by 11 bases, with 17 bases between the two germline ends. The germline V gene encodes CDR1 MGHRA and CDR2 YSYEKL.

The chain combines TRBV3-1 (or the pseudogene TRBV3-2) with TRBJ1-5; 7 bases are a match to TRBD1. J was trimmed by 1 base and V by 3 bases; bases with no gene match: 0. The CDR3 is 14 amino acids. Germline V lookup: CDR1 LGHDT, CDR2 YNNKEL (reference sequence). This CDR3 is CASSQTGSNQPQHF. In nucleotides, the CDR3 is TGTGCCAGCAGCCAGACAGGGAGCAATCAGCCCCAGCATTTT.

Turning to this clone: Germline is not matched at one junction end, which may reflect a read error. The chain has TRBV13 and TRBJ1-4; no clear D gene. CDR3 size: 14 residues. From germline, CDR1 is PRHDT and CDR2 FYEKMQ (reference sequence). CDR3 region: CATSSDLTNEKLFF. The CDR3 DNA reads TGTGCCACCAGCTCGGACTTAACTAATGAAAAACTGTTTTTT.

The chain carries TRBV2 and TRBJ1-2; D is perhaps TRBD1 (5 bases). The CDR3 length is 15 residues. Trimming cost V 1 base and J 1 base, with 10 bases left between them. The germline gives CDR1 SNHLY, CDR2 FYNNEI. CDR3 sequence reads: CASSEGPGNNYGYTF. The CDR3 DNA sequence: TGTGCCAGCAGTGAAGGTCCAGGGAATAACTATGGCTACACCTTC.

V gene TRBV19 combines with J gene TRBJ1-3; tentatively, D is TRBD1 (6 bases). This CDR3 has 14 amino acids. Germline V gene data show CDR1 as LNHDA and CDR2 as SQIVND (reference sequence). Trimming cost V 7 bases and J 2 bases, with 12 bases left between them. CDR3 sequence reads: CASNAGAAGNTIYF. CDR3 nucleotides: TGTGCCAGTAATGCGGGGGCGGCTGGAAACACCATATATTTT.

This clone has a single count. The chain is built from TRBV18 and TRBJ1-3; D ambiguous. The CDR3 length is 17 residues. V lost 6 bases and J lost 0, with 18 bases in between. CDR1 is KGHSH and CDR2 is LQKENI in the germline V gene. The CDR3 protein is CASSRIDGSLSGNTIYF. Written as DNA, the CDR3 is TGTGCCAGCTCCAGGATCGACGGTTCCCTCTCTGGAAACACCATATATTTT.